This T cell receptor beta chain was identified during a study of beta chain features in type 1 diabetes. All of the isolated RNA was reverse transcribed, so expressed TCRB transcripts were sequenced. Only in-frame clones appear in the TCRdb table, and some are missing; sequencing was by immunoSEQ multiplex PCR. The sample has a few hundred thousand clones, roughly 11% seen once. The CDR3 length is 13 residues. The V end lost 3 bases, the J end lost 9 bases, and 12 bases lay between the germline ends. The germline CDR1 and CDR2 sequences are SGHAT and FQDESV (reference sequence). Sequencing input: naive CD4+ T cells from blood. The origin of this receptor is a woman in her thirties in good health. V gene TRBV11-1 combines with J gene TRBJ2-1, with no clear D. This CDR3 is CASSFRGLGEQFF. For the CDR3, the DNA is TGTGCCAGCAGCTTCCGAGGTCTCGGTGAGCAGTTCTTC.